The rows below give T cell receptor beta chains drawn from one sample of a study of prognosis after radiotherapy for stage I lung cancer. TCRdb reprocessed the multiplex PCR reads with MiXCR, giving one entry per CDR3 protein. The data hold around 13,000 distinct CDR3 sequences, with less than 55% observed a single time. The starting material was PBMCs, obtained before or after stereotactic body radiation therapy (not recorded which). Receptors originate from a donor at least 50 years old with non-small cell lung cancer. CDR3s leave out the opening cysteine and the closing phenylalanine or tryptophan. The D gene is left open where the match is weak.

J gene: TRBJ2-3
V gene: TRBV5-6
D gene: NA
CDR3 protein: ASSFKGADTQY

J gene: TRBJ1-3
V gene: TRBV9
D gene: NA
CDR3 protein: ASSSQDVSSGNTIY

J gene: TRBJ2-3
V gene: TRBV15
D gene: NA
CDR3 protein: ATSSSVNRTDTQY

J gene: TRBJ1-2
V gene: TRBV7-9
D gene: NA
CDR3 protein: ASSLATAPGT

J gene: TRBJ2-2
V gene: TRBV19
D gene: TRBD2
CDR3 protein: ASSCLAGTGELF

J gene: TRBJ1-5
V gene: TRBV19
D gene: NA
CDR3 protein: ASSIAPYRVRAGNQPQH

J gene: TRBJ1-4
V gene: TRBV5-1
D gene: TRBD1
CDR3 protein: ASSLSGTGGEKLF

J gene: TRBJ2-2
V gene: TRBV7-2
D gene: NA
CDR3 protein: ASSLGGTNTGELF

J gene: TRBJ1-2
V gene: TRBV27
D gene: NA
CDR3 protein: ASSLGWQLGGGYT

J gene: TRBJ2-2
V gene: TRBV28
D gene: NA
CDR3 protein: ASSRRGGGELF

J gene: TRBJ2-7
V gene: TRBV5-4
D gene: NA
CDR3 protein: ASRMAGFPYEQY

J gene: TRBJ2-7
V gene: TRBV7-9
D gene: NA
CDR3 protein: ASSLTGITYEQY

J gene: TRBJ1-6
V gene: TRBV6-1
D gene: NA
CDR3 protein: ASRTGLPLH

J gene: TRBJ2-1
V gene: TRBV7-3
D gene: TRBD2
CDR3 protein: ASSLTFSGRPMF

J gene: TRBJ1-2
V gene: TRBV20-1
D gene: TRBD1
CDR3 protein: SASDQGAELSYGYT

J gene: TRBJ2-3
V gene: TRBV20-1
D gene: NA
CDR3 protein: SARIVDQADTQY

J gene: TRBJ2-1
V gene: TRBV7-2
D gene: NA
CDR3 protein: ASSLVRQSLLYNEQF

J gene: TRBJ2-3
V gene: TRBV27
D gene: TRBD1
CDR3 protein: ASRPQGASDTQY

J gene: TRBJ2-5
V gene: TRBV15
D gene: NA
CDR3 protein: ATSRDLGFVGETQY

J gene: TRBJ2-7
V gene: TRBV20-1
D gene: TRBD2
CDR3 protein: SARDTGTSGGYEQY

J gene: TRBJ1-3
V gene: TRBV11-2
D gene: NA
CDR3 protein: ASSLMALGNTIY